The source of this TCR beta chain is a study of identical twins. TCRdb reprocessed the 5' RACE reads via MiXCR and lists one record per CDR3 protein. The sample lists about 340,000 distinct CDR3 sequences, 12% occurring once. Germline V gene lookup returns CDR1 MNHEY and CDR2 SVGEGT. With V trimmed by 4 bases and J by 0 bases, 3 bases remained unmatched. There are 15 residues in the CDR3. This sample was also put to use in a study of yellow fever vaccine responses in identical twins.

Sequenced material: CD8+ T cells sorted from blood. This TCR derives from a woman between 18 and 29 years old in good health. The genes are TRBV6-2 or TRBV6-3 and TRBJ2-4, with 7 bases matching TRBD1. CDR3 sequence: CASSWTGLAKNIQYF. CDR3 DNA sequence: TGTGCCAGCAGTTGGACAGGCTTAGCCAAAAACATTCAGTACTTC.